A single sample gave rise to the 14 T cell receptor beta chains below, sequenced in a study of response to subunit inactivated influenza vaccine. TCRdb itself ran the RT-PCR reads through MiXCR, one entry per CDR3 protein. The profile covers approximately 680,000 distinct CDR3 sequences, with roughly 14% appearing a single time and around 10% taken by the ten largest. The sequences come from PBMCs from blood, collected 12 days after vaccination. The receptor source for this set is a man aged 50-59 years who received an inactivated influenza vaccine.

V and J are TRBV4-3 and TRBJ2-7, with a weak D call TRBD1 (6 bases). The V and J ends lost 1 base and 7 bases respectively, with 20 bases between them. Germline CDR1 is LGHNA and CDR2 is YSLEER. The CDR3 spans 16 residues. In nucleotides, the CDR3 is TGCGCCAGCAGCCAAGTTCCGGGGACAACCTTCCTGGAGCAGTACTTC. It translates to CASSQVPGTTFLEQYF.

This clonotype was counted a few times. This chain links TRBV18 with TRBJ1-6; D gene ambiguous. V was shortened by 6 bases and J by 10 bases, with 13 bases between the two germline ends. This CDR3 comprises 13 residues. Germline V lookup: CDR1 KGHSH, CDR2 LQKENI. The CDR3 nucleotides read TGTGCCAGCTCGGTTAGCGAGGAATCACCCCTCCACTTT. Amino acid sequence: CASSVSEESPLHF.

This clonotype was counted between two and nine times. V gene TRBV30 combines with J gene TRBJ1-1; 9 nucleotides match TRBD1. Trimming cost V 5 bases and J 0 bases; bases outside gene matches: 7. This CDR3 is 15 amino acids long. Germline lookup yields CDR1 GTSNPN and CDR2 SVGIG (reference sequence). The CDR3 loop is CAWGTGRFMNTEAFF. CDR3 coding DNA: TGTGCCTGGGGGACAGGGCGATTTATGAACACTGAAGCTTTCTTT.

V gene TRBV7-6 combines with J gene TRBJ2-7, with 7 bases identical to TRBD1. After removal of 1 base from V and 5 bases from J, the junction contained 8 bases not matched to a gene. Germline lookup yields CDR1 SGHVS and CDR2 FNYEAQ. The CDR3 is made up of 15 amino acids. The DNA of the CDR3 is TGTGCCAGCAGCTTAGTTGTGACAGGGATCCACGAGCAGTACTTC. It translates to CASSLVVTGIHEQYF.

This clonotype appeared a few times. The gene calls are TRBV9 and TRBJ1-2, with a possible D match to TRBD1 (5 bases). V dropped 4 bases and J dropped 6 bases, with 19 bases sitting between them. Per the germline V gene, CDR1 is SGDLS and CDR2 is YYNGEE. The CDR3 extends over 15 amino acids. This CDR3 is CASSPQGGRLHGYTF. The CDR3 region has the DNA TGTGCCAGCAGCCCCCAGGGCGGTCGATTACATGGCTACACCTTC.

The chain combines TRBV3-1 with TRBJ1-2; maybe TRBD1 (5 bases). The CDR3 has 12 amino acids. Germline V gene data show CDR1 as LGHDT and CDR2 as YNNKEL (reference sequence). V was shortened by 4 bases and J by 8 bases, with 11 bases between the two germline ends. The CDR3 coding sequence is TGTGCCAGCAGCCCAGACAGCAAGGGCTACACCTTC. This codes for CASSPDSKGYTF.

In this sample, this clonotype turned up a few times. The CDR3 DNA reads TGCGCCAGCAGCGGCGGACAGGGCACCGGGGAGCTGTTTTTT. Protein: CASSGGQGTGELFF. V gene TRBV5-1 combines with J gene TRBJ2-2, with 8 bases aligning to TRBD1. With 4 bases clipped from V and 4 bases from J, the junction kept 3 bases outside the gene matches. Germline assignment: CDR1 SGHRS and CDR2 YFSETQ. The CDR3 extends over 14 amino acids.

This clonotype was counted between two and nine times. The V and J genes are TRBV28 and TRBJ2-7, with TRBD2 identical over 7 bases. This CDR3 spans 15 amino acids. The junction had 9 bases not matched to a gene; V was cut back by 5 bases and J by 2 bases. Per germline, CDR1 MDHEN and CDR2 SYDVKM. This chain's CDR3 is CASSPSGTNTYEQYF. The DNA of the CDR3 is TGTGCCAGCAGTCCCTCCGGGACTAATACCTACGAGCAGTACTTC.

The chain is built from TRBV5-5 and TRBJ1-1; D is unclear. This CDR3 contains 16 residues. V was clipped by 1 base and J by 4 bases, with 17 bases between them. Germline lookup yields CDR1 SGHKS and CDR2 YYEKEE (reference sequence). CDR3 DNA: TGTGCCAGCAGCTTGCAAGAGGGAGGGAGAGGCACTGAAGCTTTCTTT. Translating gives CASSLQEGGRGTEAFF.

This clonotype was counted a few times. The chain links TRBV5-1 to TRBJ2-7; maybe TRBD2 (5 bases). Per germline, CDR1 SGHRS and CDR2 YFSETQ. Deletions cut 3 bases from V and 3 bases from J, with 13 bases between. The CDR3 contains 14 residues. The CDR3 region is CASSYGKEGYEQYF. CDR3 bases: TGCGCCAGCAGCTATGGGAAAGAGGGCTACGAGCAGTACTTC.

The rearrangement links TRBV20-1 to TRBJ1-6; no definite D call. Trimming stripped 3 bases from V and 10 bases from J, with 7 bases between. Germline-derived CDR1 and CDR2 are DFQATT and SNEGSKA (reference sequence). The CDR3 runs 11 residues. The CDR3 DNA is TGCAGTGCTAGCTTTGGCTCACCCCTCCACTTT. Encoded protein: CSASFGSPLHF.

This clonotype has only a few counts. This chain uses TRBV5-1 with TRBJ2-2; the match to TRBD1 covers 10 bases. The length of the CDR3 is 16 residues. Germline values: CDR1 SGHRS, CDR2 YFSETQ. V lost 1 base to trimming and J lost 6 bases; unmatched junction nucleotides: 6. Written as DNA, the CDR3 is TGCGCCAGCAGCTTGCCGACAGGGGGCACAGCCGGGGAGCTGTTTTTT. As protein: CASSLPTGGTAGELFF.

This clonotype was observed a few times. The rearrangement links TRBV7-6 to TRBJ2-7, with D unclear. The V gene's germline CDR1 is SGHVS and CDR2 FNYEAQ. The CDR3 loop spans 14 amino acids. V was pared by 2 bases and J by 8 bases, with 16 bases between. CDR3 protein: CASSLTEMSVQQYF. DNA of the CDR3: TGTGCCAGCAGCTTAACGGAGATGTCTGTGCAGCAGTACTTC.

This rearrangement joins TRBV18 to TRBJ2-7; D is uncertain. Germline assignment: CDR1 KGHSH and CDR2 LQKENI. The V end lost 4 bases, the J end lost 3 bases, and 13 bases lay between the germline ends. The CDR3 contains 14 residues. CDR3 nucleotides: TGTGCCAGCTCACTTGCCGTAGGATACTACGAGCAGTACTTC. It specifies CASSLAVGYYEQYF.